This T cell receptor beta chain was obtained from a study of OX40 agonist ivuxolimab in advanced cancers. The protocol was immunoSEQ multiplex PCR, while the TCRdb copy is restricted to in-frame clones and leaves out a portion. The data hold some 29,000 clones, with about 87% observed a single time. The CDR3 loop spans 13 amino acids. CDR1 and CDR2 from the germline V gene are SGHAT and FQNNGV. V dropped 1 base and J dropped 7 bases, with 8 bases sitting between them. Points on this clone: Antigen: not known.

Overall study findings and caveats: The study observed clonal expansion of CD4+ and CD8+ blood T cells by week 6 at 0.1 to 3.0 mg/kg.

The V and J genes are TRBV11-2 and TRBJ2-1; maybe TRBD1 (5 bases). The source was CD4+ or CD8+ T cells sorted from blood, collected in a trial of the OX40 agonist ivuxolimab. The origin of this receptor is an adult with an advanced solid tumor such as melanoma, head and neck, liver or kidney cancer. CDR3: CASSLGGENEQFF. The CDR3 DNA reads TGTGCCAGCAGCTTAGGGGGCGAGAATGAGCAGTTCTTC.